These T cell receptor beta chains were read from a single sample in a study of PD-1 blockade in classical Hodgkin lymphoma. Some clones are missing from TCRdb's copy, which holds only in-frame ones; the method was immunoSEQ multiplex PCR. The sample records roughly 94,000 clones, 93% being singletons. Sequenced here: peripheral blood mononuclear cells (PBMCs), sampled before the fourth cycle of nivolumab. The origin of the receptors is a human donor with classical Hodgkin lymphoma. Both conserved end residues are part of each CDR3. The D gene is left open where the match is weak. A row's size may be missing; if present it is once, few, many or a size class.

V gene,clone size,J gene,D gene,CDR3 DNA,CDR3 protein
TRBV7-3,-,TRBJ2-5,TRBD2,TGTGCCAGCGGGGCTAGCGGTAAAGAGACCCAGTACTTC,CASGASGKETQYF
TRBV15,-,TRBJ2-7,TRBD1,TGTGCCACCAGCAGAGGACAGGGTATTGGTTACGAGCAGTACTTC,CATSRGQGIGYEQYF
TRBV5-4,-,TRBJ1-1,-,TGTGCCAGCAGCCCTGACAGACCTGAAGCTTTCTTT,CASSPDRPEAFF
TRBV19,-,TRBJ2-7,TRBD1,TGTGCCAGTAGTTCTCCAGGGGGCTCCTACGAGCAGTACTTC,CASSSPGGSYEQYF
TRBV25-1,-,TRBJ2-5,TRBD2,TGTGCCAGCAGTGAAGGGAGCGGGAGGGAGACCCAGTACTTC,CASSEGSGRETQYF
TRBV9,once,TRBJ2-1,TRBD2,TGTGCCAGCAGCCCCCGGGGACTAGCGTTAATGGATGAGCAGTTCTTC,CASSPRGLALMDEQFF
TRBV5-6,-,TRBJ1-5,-,TGTGCCAGCAGCCTGGGTTCACAGCCCCAGCATTTT,CASSLGSQPQHF
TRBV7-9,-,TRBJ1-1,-,TGTGCCAGCAGCACCCCGGGACCGTTAAACACTGAAGCTTTCTTT,CASSTPGPLNTEAFF
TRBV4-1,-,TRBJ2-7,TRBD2,TGCGCCAGCAGCCAAGTCGTCCTAGCGGGGTCCTACGAGCAGTACTTC,CASSQVVLAGSYEQYF
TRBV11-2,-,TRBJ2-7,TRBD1,TGTGCCAGCAGCCTCGGGACAGGGAGGACCTACGAGCAGTACTTC,CASSLGTGRTYEQYF
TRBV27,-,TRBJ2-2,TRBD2,TGTGCCAGCAGTTCTAGTAGCGGGAGCTTCACCGGGGAGCTGTTTTTT,CASSSSSGSFTGELFF
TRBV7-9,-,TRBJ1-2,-,TGTGCCAGCAGCTTATTACGTGGCTACACCTTC,CASSLLRGYTF
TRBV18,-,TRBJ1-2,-,TGTGCCAGCTCACCTCTGGTTGGCTACACCTTC,CASSPLVGYTF
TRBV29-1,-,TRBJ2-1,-,TGCAGCGCCCGAGGGGGGAACCTGTTCTTC,CSARGGNLFF
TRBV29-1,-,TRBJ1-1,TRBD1,TGCAGCGTTGAGAGGACAGGGATTAACACTGAAGCTTTCTTT,CSVERTGINTEAFF
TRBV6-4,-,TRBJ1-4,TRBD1,TGTGCCAGCAGTGTCCTCGTACAGGGGTTTCTAACTAATGAAAAACTGTTTTTT,CASSVLVQGFLTNEKLFF
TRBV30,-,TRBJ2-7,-,TGTGCCTGGAGTGTACTAGAGAGACCATACGAGCAGTACTTC,CAWSVLERPYEQYF
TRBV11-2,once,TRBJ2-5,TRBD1,TGTGCCAGCAGCTTAACCGGGACAGGAGGTATAGAGACCCAGTACTTC,CASSLTGTGGIETQYF
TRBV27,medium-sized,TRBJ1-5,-,TGTGCCAGCAGTCACCGGGACAGCAATCAGCCCCAGCATTTT,CASSHRDSNQPQHF
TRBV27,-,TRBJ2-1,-,TGTGCCAGCAGTTCCCTAGCAGGCAATGAGCAGTTCTTC,CASSSLAGNEQFF
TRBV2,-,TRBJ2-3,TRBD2,TGTGCCAGCAGTCTCACGGGACTAGCGGGAAGGACAGATACGCAGTATTTT,CASSLTGLAGRTDTQYF
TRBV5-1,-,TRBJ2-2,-,TGCGCCAGCAGCCCGCGAGGCACCGGGGAGCTGTTTTTT,CASSPRGTGELFF
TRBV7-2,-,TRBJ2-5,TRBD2,TGTGCCAGCAGCACGGGACTAGCGGCCCAAGAGACCCAGTACTTC,CASSTGLAAQETQYF
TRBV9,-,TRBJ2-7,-,TGTGCCAGCAGCGTAGGGATTTGGGACGAGCAGTACTTC,CASSVGIWDEQYF
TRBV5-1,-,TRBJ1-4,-,TGCGCCAGCAGCTTGGTCCAGTTGGGGGCGACTAATGAAAAACTGTTTTTT,CASSLVQLGATNEKLFF
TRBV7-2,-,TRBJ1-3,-,TGTGCCAGCAGTCCAAACGGCCAGGGGCTCACCATATATTTT,CASSPNGQGLTIYF
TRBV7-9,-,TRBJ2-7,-,TGTGCCAGCAGCCCGGAGGGCTTTTACGAGCAGTACTTC,CASSPEGFYEQYF
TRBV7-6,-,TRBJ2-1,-,TGTGCCAGCAGCTTAGCTAGCGGGACAGCCTACAATGAGCAGTTCTTC,CASSLASGTAYNEQFF
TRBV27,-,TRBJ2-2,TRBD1,TGTGCCAGCACCCAGGACAGGGGGAACACCGGGGAGCTGTTTTTT,CASTQDRGNTGELFF
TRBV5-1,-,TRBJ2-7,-,TGCGCCAGCAGTTTGACACGGGGGCACCCCTACGAGCAGTACTTC,CASSLTRGHPYEQYF
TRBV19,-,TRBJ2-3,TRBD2,TGTGCCAGTACCGCCAGTAGGACAACCTTAGCGGGAGCTATCACAGATACGCAGTATTTT,CASTASRTTLAGAITDTQYF
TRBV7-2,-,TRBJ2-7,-,TGTGCCAGCAGCTTAGCAATTTCCTCGACTCGGGAGCAGTACTTC,CASSLAISSTREQYF
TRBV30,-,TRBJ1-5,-,TGTGCCTGGAGTGCCCTCATAGGGGATAGCAATCAGCCCCAGCATTTT,CAWSALIGDSNQPQHF
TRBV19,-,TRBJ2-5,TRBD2,TGTGCCAGTAGTATTTTGGCGGGAGTGGGCCAAGAGACCCAGTACTTC,CASSILAGVGQETQYF
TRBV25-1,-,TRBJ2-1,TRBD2,TGTGCCAGCACCTGGGCGGGGGGCAATGAGCAGTTCTTC,CASTWAGGNEQFF
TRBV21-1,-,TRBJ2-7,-,TGTGCCAGCACCGCCTTCGAGGGACAGGACTACGAGCAGTACTTC,CASTAFEGQDYEQYF
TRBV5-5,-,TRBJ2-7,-,TGTGCCAGCAGCTTGGCGATAGGCACCTACGAGCAGTACTTC,CASSLAIGTYEQYF
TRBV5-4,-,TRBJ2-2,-,TGTGCCAGCAGCACTGTAAACGGGGAGCTGTTTTTT,CASSTVNGELFF
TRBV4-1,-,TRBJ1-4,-,TGCGCCAGCGGCGAAGGGCGTACTAATGAAAAACTGTTTTTT,CASGEGRTNEKLFF
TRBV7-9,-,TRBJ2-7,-,TGTGCCAGCACCGACAGCTTGGCCTACGAGCAGTACTTC,CASTDSLAYEQYF
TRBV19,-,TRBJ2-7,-,TGTGCCAGTAGTATTTCAGGGGTCTCCGCCTACGAGCAGTACTTC,CASSISGVSAYEQYF
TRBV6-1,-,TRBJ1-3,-,TGTGCCAGCAGTCCTATCGGAAACACCATATATTTT,CASSPIGNTIYF
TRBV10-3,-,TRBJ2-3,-,TGTGCCATCAGTGAGTCTGGGGTCGGCTCAGATACGCAGTATTTT,CAISESGVGSDTQYF
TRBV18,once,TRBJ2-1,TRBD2,TGTGCCAGCTCACAGGGACTAGCGGCGTCCTACAATGAGCAGTTCTTC,CASSQGLAASYNEQFF
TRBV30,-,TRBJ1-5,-,TGTGCCTGGAGTAGAGGGCAGGGCGATCAGCCCCAGCATTTT,CAWSRGQGDQPQHF
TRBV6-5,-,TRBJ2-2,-,TGTGCCAGCAGTTACGAGACCATACGCACCGGGGAGCTGTTTTTT,CASSYETIRTGELFF
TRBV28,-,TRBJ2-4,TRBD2,TGTGCCAGCAGTGGGTCGGGACTAGCTAAAAACATTCAGTACTTC,CASSGSGLAKNIQYF
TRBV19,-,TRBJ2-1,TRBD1,TGTGCCAGTAGTATTCTTGGACAGGAGACAGGTGAGCAGTTCTTC,CASSILGQETGEQFF
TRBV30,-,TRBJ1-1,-,TGTGCCTGGAGTTCAGTGTTCGGATATCTAGAAGAAAACACTGAAGCTTTCTTT,CAWSSVFGYLEENTEAFF
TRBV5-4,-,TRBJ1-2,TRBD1,TGTGCCAGCACCACCCCCGACAGGGCCGACGGCTACACCTTC,CASTTPDRADGYTF